These T cell receptor beta chains were read from a single sample in a study of T cells expressing NK-cell markers. TCRdb reprocessed the 5' RACE reads and reports one entry per CDR3 protein, with no DNA. The listing contains 500,000 or so distinct CDR3 sequences. Sequenced input: blood T cells: a sorted CD56 or NKG2C T cell subset, CD4+ or CD8+ T cells, or bulk PBMC T cells (not recorded which). These receptors came from a man between 18 and 29 years old in good health. Each CDR3 is given with its conserved first and last residue.

V gene	J gene	CDR3 protein
TRBV5-1	TRBJ1-1	CASSLMDRGMNTEAFF
TRBV20-1	TRBJ2-5	CSARDEDRFDQETQYF
TRBV11-1	TRBJ2-3	CASSQLSQGGRNTDTQYF
TRBV3-1	TRBJ1-1	CASSPPLGEVGTEAFF
TRBV20-1	TRBJ1-6	CSCTGQGYTPLHF
TRBV7-9	TRBJ2-5	CASSPGTSGRAAKTQYF
TRBV7-8	TRBJ1-5	CASSLVSAFNQPQHF
TRBV20-1	TRBJ2-4	CSASPRVPDPKNIQYF
TRBV25-1	TRBJ1-2	CASSAGTPYGYTF
TRBV6-1	TRBJ2-4	CASSMYWGGPANIQYF
TRBV6-1	TRBJ1-2	CASTKDAGGSGYTF
TRBV5-1	TRBJ2-2	CASSLGGTGKAGELFF
TRBV7-3	TRBJ2-1	CASSLEAGGRQFF
TRBV4-2	TRBJ2-5	CASSQDSGTSGEETQYF
TRBV7-2	TRBJ2-1	CASSLTLREPYNEQFF
TRBV7-9	TRBJ1-5	CASSLDGGQPQHF
TRBV27	TRBJ2-7	CASSASPDPRYEQYF
TRBV29-1	TRBJ1-4	CSVRRGEGKLFF
TRBV12-3/TRBV12-4	TRBJ2-2	CASSRWTNANTGELFF
TRBV6-1	TRBJ2-4	CASTLQENIQYF
TRBV6-1	TRBJ2-5	CASSSRTTSGQETQYF
TRBV12-3/TRBV12-4	TRBJ1-2	CASSSQQGAYGYTF
TRBV7-9	TRBJ2-2	CASSFRHGELFF
TRBV7-7	TRBJ2-1	CASSVGFGGSVNEQFF
TRBV12-3/TRBV12-4	TRBJ2-1	CASSFPGLAGGSGEQFF
TRBV4-3	TRBJ1-4	CASSQAGSNEKLFF
TRBV5-1	TRBJ2-3	CASSTQDGGRADTQYF
TRBV2	TRBJ1-2	CASRDWPGGVNYGYTF
TRBV28	TRBJ1-1	CASSSPRGPTLNAEAFF
TRBV6-2/TRBV6-3	TRBJ2-3	CASSYVGPGQYF
TRBV6-1	TRBJ1-1	CASSATGGLNTEAFF
TRBV5-6	TRBJ2-5	CASSLGRDVETQYF
TRBV20-1	TRBJ1-1	CSARALTANTEAFF
TRBV29-1	TRBJ1-1	CSGNREDPEAFF
TRBV20-1	TRBJ2-1	CSARGGSMEQFF
TRBV20-1	TRBJ2-1	CSASKGERVNEQFF
TRBV12-3/TRBV12-4	TRBJ2-4	CASSTRRRELNIQYF
TRBV20-1	TRBJ2-4	CSAYRGGDIQYF
TRBV9	TRBJ1-1	CASSYDREGRTEAFF
TRBV6-2/TRBV6-3	TRBJ2-7	CASCQTGYEQYF
TRBV7-2	TRBJ2-7	CASSLLATSGRYEQYF
TRBV5-1	TRBJ2-1	CASRTQGHGYNEQFF
TRBV15	TRBJ1-1	CATSTEQGTNTEAFF
TRBV20-1	TRBJ1-5	CSATALTAGTNQPQHF
TRBV20-1	TRBJ2-5	CSASGDEETQYF
TRBV29-1	TRBJ1-4	CSVGEGNEKLFF